The sequence of this TCR beta chain was determined in a study of shared clonotypes between healthy human individuals. Sequencing used immunoSEQ multiplex PCR; TCRdb keeps in-frame clones, though not all of them. The data contain over a million clones, just under 99% of them singletons. There are 15 residues in the CDR3. Germline-derived CDR1 and CDR2 are WNHNN and SYGVQD (reference sequence). V shed 6 bases, J shed 3 bases, and the junction held 11 bases outside the gene matches. This TCR came from a man between 25 and 39 years old in good health. Sequenced sample: naive CD4+ T cells sorted from blood. Subset defined: CD45RA+ positively selected. V is TRBV10-1 and J is TRBJ2-7, with TRBD1 identical over 7 bases. The CDR3 region is CASSGLRDSFYEQYF. The CDR3 coding sequence is TGCGCCAGCAGCGGTCTCCGGGACAGCTTCTACGAGCAGTACTTC.